The sequence of this T cell receptor (beta chain) was determined in a study of monozygotic twins with inflammatory bowel disease. Blood samples of about 2.5 ml were drawn from every donor. TCRdb re-called the 5' RACE reads and shows each CDR3 protein once, DNA omitted. The table lists around 450,000 distinct CDR3 sequences. The study, taken as a whole, reports: Healthy twins showed more clonotype sharing with others than IBD patients, especially patients with disease activity.

Turning to this clonotype: Its antigen is currently unknown.

Germline CDR1 SGHTA, CDR2 FQGNSA. The CDR3 consists of 14 residues. Sequenced material: blood. The source is a human donor with ulcerative colitis or Crohn's disease, or a healthy co-twin of an affected twin (not recorded which). This rearrangement joins TRBV7-2 to TRBJ1-1. CDR3 amino acids: CASSLSFLNTEAFF.